This T cell receptor (beta chain) was recorded in a study of T-cell memory formation after mild COVID-19. Regarding the study as a whole: The study found contracting CD4+ clones mainly in CM and EM and contracting CD8+ clones in EMRA.

V was clipped by 0 bases and J by 5 bases, with 7 bases between them. There are 13 residues in the CDR3. Looked up from germline, CDR1 is MNHEY and CDR2 is SVGAGI. This clonotype has only a few counts. The antigen remains unidentified. TCRdb re-called the 5' RACE reads through MiXCR, storing one row per CDR3 protein. Here the sample spans about 430,000 distinct CDR3 sequences, roughly 18% being singletons. The chain recombines TRBV6-5 with TRBJ1-1; possible D gene TRBD1, 5 bases. The clonotype originates from a man aged 18 to 29 who had mild COVID-19 (a few samples of this study predate the infection). Cell type and time point are not known. Sequencing was done on a sample of PBMCs or a T cell subset sorted from them (not recorded which). Here the CDR3 reads CASSYSWGTEAFF. The CDR3, as DNA: TGTGCCAGCAGTTACTCATGGGGGACTGAAGCTTTCTTT.